This TCR beta chain was sequenced during a study of early T cells in non-severe SARS-CoV-2 infection (dated by TCRdb to the early 2020s). Turning to the overall study: TCR sequencing used bulk RNA from unsorted whole blood, so alpha and beta chains could not be paired.

The library came from 5' RACE. The sequencer listed for this sample is NextSeq 500. Unique molecular identifiers were attached to individual cDNA molecules in the TCR library protocol so that sequencing error and PCR bias could be corrected. TCR alpha and beta chains were both sequenced, and the abundances of alpha and beta sequences in each sample were closely correlated with each other. The authors' analysis ran thus. Decombinator V4 was used to perform V gene, J gene and CDR3 annotation of TCR sequences. Expanded TCRs were defined as changing significantly between any two time points under a Poisson model with p below 0.0001. TCR abundances were normalised to the total number of TCRs sequenced in each sample and reported as counts per million. MAIT TCRs were defined by TRAV1-2 paired with TRAJ12, TRAJ20 or TRAJ33, and iNKT TCRs by TRAV10 paired with TRAJ18. VDJdb, accessed 1 November 2021, was searched for CMV, EBV and SARS-CoV-2 annotated TCRs, with TCRs annotated for multiple antigens excluded. Using fastp trimming at Q25 and MiXCR clonotype assembly, TCRdb reanalyzed the public sequencing data and kept in-frame beta chains. Records with the same CDR3 protein are collapsed into one entry carrying the most frequent genes and DNA. TCRdb's processing, not the authors', yielded these V and J calls. Across this sample there are about 63,000 distinct CDR3 sequences, with around 13% seen only once. Of the sample, roughly 4.7% is held by the ten largest clones.

The study was a case-control design nested within a healthcare worker cohort in London, UK, with weekly nasopharyngeal swab PCR tests and blood sampling. Healthcare workers were recruited during the week of the UK lockdown, between 23 and 31 March 2020, and followed weekly for up to about 15 weeks. What the study reported, not specific to this receptor: VDJdb matching was skewed toward anti-spike CD8 responses, so virus-specific expansions were likely underestimated and private and CD4 specificities were missed.

V was cut back by 4 bases and J by 0 bases, leaving a gap of 14 bases between them. The germline V gene encodes CDR1 MNHNS and CDR2 SASEGT. From the cysteine through the phenylalanine, the CDR3 covers 16 amino acids. Only the CDR3 part of the read is kept: 48 bases, read in frame from the first base. Ten or more counts support this clonotype. The antigen this receptor binds is unknown. Within one base of it there is no much larger clone, and no base qualities were kept. The sample was whole blood. The sequence derives from an adult who was a healthcare worker with PCR-confirmed SARS-CoV-2 infection or an uninfected control (not recorded which). The chain was built from TRBV6-1 and TRBJ2-3; the D gene is possibly TRBD2, with 7 bases matching. The sequence in DNA is TGTGCCAGCAGTGTAGGGGGGGGCCCTAGCACAGATACGCAGTATTTT. The translation is CASSVGGGPSTDTQYF.